These 25 T cell receptor beta chains share one sample of origin, sequenced in a study of T-cell memory formation after mild COVID-19. TCRdb passed the 5' RACE reads through MiXCR, listing each CDR3 protein once. The sample shows 55,000 to 75,000 distinct CDR3 sequences, roughly a quarter of them seen only once. Sequencing used PBMCs or a T cell subset sorted from them (not recorded which). The receptors shown here come from a young man who had mild COVID-19 (a few samples of this study predate the infection). Cell type and time point are not known.

This chain links TRBV6-5 with TRBJ2-3, with 7 bases matching TRBD2. Losses at the gene ends were 2 bases for V and 6 bases for J; bases not matched to a gene: 5. This CDR3 has 14 amino acids. The germline CDR1 and CDR2 sequences are MNHEY and SVGAGI. The CDR3 sequence is CASSYGGELDTQYF. In nucleotides, the CDR3 is TGTGCCAGCAGTTACGGGGGGGAACTTGATACGCAGTATTTT.

A few counts support this clonotype. The V call is TRBV7-3, the J call TRBJ2-2; TRBD2 agrees at 8 bases. The CDR3 extends over 15 amino acids. Per germline, CDR1 SGHTA and CDR2 FQGTGA. Germline trimming cut 2 bases from V and 4 bases from J; bases unmatched to any gene: 3. CDR3 sequence reads: CASSLAGGTTGELFF. The CDR3 DNA follows: TGTGCCAGCAGCTTAGCGGGGGGCACCACCGGGGAGCTGTTTTTT.

V usage is TRBV20-1 and J usage is TRBJ2-1; a weak D match, TRBD1 (6 bases). Germline loops: CDR1 DFQATT, CDR2 SNEGSKA (reference sequence). Trimming pared 6 bases from V and 6 bases from J, leaving 12 bases between. This CDR3 comprises 12 residues. The CDR3 bases are TGCAGTGCCGCGACAGGTCTCAATGAGCAGTTCTTC. Amino acids: CSAATGLNEQFF.

The chain links TRBV18 to TRBJ2-7, with D perhaps TRBD2 (6 bases). CDR3 length equals 13 residues. V lost 8 bases to trimming and J lost 4 bases, with 15 bases between them. Germline lookup yields CDR1 KGHSH and CDR2 LQKENI. CDR3 sequence: CASLGGGTYEQYF. CDR3 in DNA: TGTGCCAGCCTCGGAGGAGGGACTTACGAGCAGTACTTC.

This clonotype was observed many times. The chain recombines TRBV20-1 with TRBJ2-7; maybe TRBD2 (6 bases). This CDR3 has 16 amino acids. The germline V gene encodes CDR1 DFQATT and CDR2 SNEGSKA (reference sequence). Trimming pared 0 bases from V and 0 bases from J, leaving 15 bases between. The CDR3 DNA reads TGCAGTGCTAGAGAAATAGCGGCGTCCCTCTCCTACGAGCAGTACTTC. It encodes CSAREIAASLSYEQYF.

This clonotype showed up just a few times. The chain links TRBV20-1 to TRBJ2-2; D uncertain. The CDR3 sequence is 14 residues long. The germline gives CDR1 DFQATT, CDR2 SNEGSKA (reference sequence). Trimming removed 4 bases at V and 4 bases at J, with 13 bases between. CDR3 bases: TGCAGTGCTACCAGACCCCCAGGCACCGGGGAGCTGTTTTTT. It specifies CSATRPPGTGELFF.

This clonotype was detected a few times. The V and J genes are TRBV7-8 and TRBJ1-1; TRBD1 is a possible D gene (6 bases). Trimming left V 3 bases short and J 1 base short, with 9 bases between. The length of the CDR3 is 14 residues. CDR1 and CDR2 from the germline V gene are SGHVS and FQNEAQ. CDR3 in DNA: TGTGCCAGCAGCTTGAAGGACAGGAACACTGAAGCTTTCTTT. Protein sequence: CASSLKDRNTEAFF.

In its sample, this clonotype was seen a few times. V usage is TRBV20-1 and J usage is TRBJ2-7; no definite D call. This CDR3 has 13 amino acids. Germline lookup yields CDR1 DFQATT and CDR2 SNEGSKA (reference sequence). V was trimmed by 0 bases and J by 3 bases, leaving 9 bases between them. CDR3 DNA sequence: TGCAGTGCTAGAGATAACAGCCGCTACGAGCAGTACGTC. It translates to CSARDNSRYEQYV.

A few counts support this clonotype. V is TRBV7-8 and J is TRBJ2-7, with D unclear. V gave up 1 base and J gave up 5 bases, with 9 bases separating them. The CDR3 loop spans 13 amino acids. Per the germline V gene, CDR1 is SGHVS and CDR2 is FQNEAQ. The CDR3 region is CASSLGALNEQYF. The DNA of the CDR3 is TGTGCCAGCAGCTTAGGGGCCTTGAACGAGCAGTACTTC. Variable domain in full (rest from reference TRBV7-8 and TRBJ2-7): GAGVSQSPRYKVAKRGQDVALRCDPISGHVSLFWYQQALGQGPEFLTYFQNEAQLDKSGLPSDRFFAERPEGSVSTLKIQRTQQEDSAVYLCASSLGALNEQYFGPGTRLTVT.

The chain employs TRBV6-2 or TRBV6-3 and TRBJ2-1; D assignment may be TRBD1 or TRBD2 (6 bases each). Trimming stripped 0 bases from V and 8 bases from J, with 20 bases between. The germline gives CDR1 MNHEY, CDR2 SVGEGT. The CDR3 consists of 17 residues. CDR3 DNA sequence: TGTGCCAGCAGTTACTCCCCGACGGGGGCGAGTTTTGATGAGCAGTTCTTC. It specifies CASSYSPTGASFDEQFF.

This clonotype appeared a few times. The chain links TRBV7-9 to TRBJ2-3; no firm D call. V lost 3 bases and J lost 13, with 14 bases in between. Per germline, CDR1 SEHNR and CDR2 FQNEAQ (reference sequence). The CDR3 is made up of 12 amino acids. CDR3 residues: CASSLLHPAKYF. The CDR3 DNA follows: TGTGCCAGCAGCTTGTTACACCCCGCCAAGTATTTT.

The rearrangement links TRBV5-6 to TRBJ2-7; D may be TRBD1 or TRBD2 (5 bases each). V was clipped by 4 bases and J by 7 bases, with 12 bases between them. Germline CDR1 reads SGHDT; CDR2 reads YYEEEE. This CDR3 comprises 12 residues. CDR3 sequence: CASSPGTGEQYV. The DNA for the CDR3 is TGTGCCAGCAGCCCTGGGACGGGGGAGCAGTACGTC.

This clonotype was counted ten times or more. The gene calls are TRBV5-1 and TRBJ2-7, with D perhaps given as TRBD1 or TRBD2 (5 bases each). Trimming shortened V by 5 bases and J by 1 base, and 19 bases separated the two germline ends. The CDR3 extends over 16 amino acids. Germline values: CDR1 SGHRS, CDR2 YFSETQ. The CDR3: CASSPGTLLMSYEQYF. The CDR3 bases are TGCGCCAGCAGTCCCGGGACGTTGCTCATGTCCTACGAGCAGTACTTC.

The chain is built from TRBV15 and TRBJ2-6; unclear D gene. CDR1 LNHNV and CDR2 YYDKDF come from the germline V gene (reference sequence). The CDR3 has 16 residues. The ends were cut back, 5 bases at V and 1 base at J, with 12 bases in the middle. CDR3 nucleotides: TGTGCCACCAGCCCCGGCTTGGGGTCTGGGGCCAACGTCCTGACTTTC. This gives the protein CATSPGLGSGANVLTF.

This chain joins TRBV6-5 and TRBJ2-3; D is undetermined. Between the trimmed V and J ends, which lost 2 bases and 0 bases, there was a span of 3 bases. Per germline, CDR1 MNHEY and CDR2 SVGAGI. CDR3 length: 13 amino acids. The CDR3 spells CASSYDSTDTQYF. Written as DNA, the CDR3 is TGTGCCAGCAGTTACGACAGCACAGATACGCAGTATTTT.

The chain couples TRBV5-1 to TRBJ1-1, with no clear D. This CDR3 comprises 14 residues. CDR1 and CDR2 from the germline V gene are SGHRS and YFSETQ. With 4 bases removed from V and 7 bases from J, the gap between germline ends came to 17 bases. CDR3 amino acids: CASSRGKKSVEAFF. Written as DNA, the CDR3 is TGCGCCAGCAGCCGCGGGAAGAAGTCGGTTGAAGCTTTCTTT.

This clonotype has just a few counts. The J gene is TRBJ2-3, the V gene TRBV7-3; 10 bases map to TRBD1. CDR3 length: 15 residues. V gave up 5 bases and J gave up 6 bases; unmatched junction bases: 8. Germline V lookup: CDR1 SGHTA, CDR2 FQGTGA. CDR3 in amino acids: CASSTGTGVGDTQYF. In nucleotides, the CDR3 is TGTGCCAGCAGCACCGGGACAGGGGTTGGGGATACGCAGTATTTT.

This clonotype has just a few counts. This chain joins TRBV6-5 and TRBJ1-2; 10 bases are a match to TRBD1. V was pared by 5 bases and J by 14 bases, with 14 bases of the junction left unmatched. This CDR3 region has 14 residues. Germline V gene data show CDR1 as MNHEY and CDR2 as SVGAGI. For the CDR3, the DNA is TGTGCCAGCAGTGAACAAGGGACAGGGGAGAGGGGGACCTTC. Translating it yields CASSEQGTGERGTF.

This clonotype appeared many times. The V call is TRBV20-1, the J call TRBJ1-2; 10 positions agree with TRBD1. This CDR3 has 15 amino acids. Germline loops: CDR1 DFQATT, CDR2 SNEGSKA (reference sequence). With 0 bases clipped from V and 2 bases from J, the junction kept 3 bases outside the gene matches. CDR3 loop: CSARDGDRGNYGYTF. The DNA for the CDR3 is TGCAGTGCTAGAGATGGGGACAGGGGAAACTATGGCTACACCTTC.

The chain uses TRBV7-2 and TRBJ2-2; 9 nucleotides line up with TRBD2. From germline, CDR1 is SGHTA and CDR2 FQGNSA. This CDR3 comprises 15 residues. The ends lost 5 bases at V and 1 base at J; junction bases unmatched: 2. The DNA of the CDR3 is TGTGCCAGCAGCGCAGCGGGGGGGAACACCGGGGAGCTGTTTTTT. Translating it yields CASSAAGGNTGELFF.

The CDR3 nucleotides read TGTGCCACCAGTGATCCGAGGGGGAACGACGAGCAGTACTTC. This gives the protein CATSDPRGNDEQYF. The chain is built from TRBV24-1 and TRBJ2-7; weak D call: TRBD1 (6 bases). V gave up 3 bases and J gave up 5 bases, with 13 bases separating them. Germline lookup yields CDR1 KGHDR and CDR2 SFDVKD. The CDR3 runs 14 residues.

This chain uses TRBV12-3 or TRBV12-4 with TRBJ1-5; D possibly corresponds to TRBD1 (5 bases). The CDR3 covers 12 residues. V dropped 6 bases and J dropped 6 bases, with 9 bases sitting between them. The chain's CDR3 is CASRGGGQPQHF. The CDR3 region has the DNA TGTGCCAGCAGGGGGGGAGGTCAGCCCCAGCATTTT.

This chain connects TRBV7-9 to TRBJ2-7; no clear D. Looked up from germline, CDR1 is SEHNR and CDR2 is FQNEAQ (reference sequence). This CDR3 has 11 amino acids. Trimming shortened V by 5 bases and J by 3 bases, and 5 bases separated the two germline ends. The CDR3: CASSEFYEQYF. The DNA for the CDR3 is TGTGCCAGCAGCGAATTCTACGAGCAGTACTTC.

This clonotype was detected a few times. The chain combines TRBV7-8 with TRBJ2-2; D unclear. The germline gives CDR1 SGHVS, CDR2 FQNEAQ. This CDR3 spans 13 amino acids. V was cut by 2 bases and J by 6 bases, with 7 bases left in between. CDR3 sequence: CASSLPGPGELFF. Written as DNA, the CDR3 is TGTGCCAGCAGCTTACCCGGGCCCGGGGAGCTGTTTTTT.

This clonotype occurred many times. V is TRBV4-1 and J is TRBJ1-5; D is uncertain. Trimming pared 1 base from V and 7 bases from J, leaving 17 bases between. There are 16 residues in the CDR3. Germline-derived CDR1 and CDR2 are MGHRA and YSYEKL. The DNA for the CDR3 is TGCGCCAGCAGCCAAGGAGCTTACCGTTGGGAGCAGCCCCAGCATTTT. Amino acids: CASSQGAYRWEQPQHF.